This passage covers 7 T cell receptor beta chains from one sample sequenced in a study of blood T cell repertoires in COVID-19. TCRdb keeps only in-frame clones here, not all; method: immunoSEQ multiplex PCR. This table holds around 130,000 clones, about 77% found once. The sample consisted of peripheral blood. The source of these receptors is a man aged 80 or over with acute or convalescent COVID-19.

The genes are TRBV3-1 (or the pseudogene TRBV3-2) and TRBJ1-2, with 7 positions matching TRBD1. CDR3 length: 14 residues. Germline assignment: CDR1 LGHDT and CDR2 YNNKEL (reference sequence). V lost 3 bases to trimming and J lost 4 bases; unmatched junction nucleotides: 5. The CDR3 sequence is CASSHSGQVYGYTF. The CDR3 coding sequence is TGTGCCAGCAGCCACTCCGGACAGGTCTATGGCTACACCTTC.

V and J are TRBV9 and TRBJ1-4; the D is unclear. Trimming removed 0 bases from V and 0 bases from J, with 15 bases in between. The CDR3 runs to 18 residues. Germline V gene sequence: CDR1 SGDLS, CDR2 YYNGEE. CDR3 sequence: CASSVGPGRSATNEKLFF. The CDR3 nucleotides read TGTGCCAGCAGCGTAGGCCCCGGAAGGAGCGCAACTAATGAAAAACTGTTTTTT.

The chain carries TRBV6-1 and TRBJ2-7; 12 nucleotides agree with TRBD1. Trimming took 2 bases from V and 5 from J; bases not matched to a gene: 10. This CDR3 is built from 17 residues. Germline V lookup: CDR1 MNHNS, CDR2 SASEGT. The CDR3 reads CASSERPGQGAWNEQYF. In nucleotides, the CDR3 is TGTGCCAGCAGTGAACGTCCGGGACAGGGGGCTTGGAACGAGCAGTACTTC.

The chain carries TRBV5-1 and TRBJ2-5; D is perhaps TRBD1 (6 bases). The V end lost 2 bases, the J end lost 4 bases, and 12 bases lay between the germline ends. The germline gives CDR1 SGHRS, CDR2 YFSETQ. The CDR3 sequence is 14 residues long. In DNA form, the CDR3 reads TGCGCCAGCAGCTTCGGGCAGGGGATAGAGACCCAGTACTTC. Translating it yields CASSFGQGIETQYF. Combining the CDR3 with reference TRBV5-1 and TRBJ2-5 gives the whole variable domain KAGVTQTPRYLIKTRGQQVTLSCSPISGHRSVSWYQQTPGQGLQFLFEYFSETQRNKGNFPGRFSGRQFSNSRSEMNVSTLELGDSALYLCASSFGQGIETQYFGPGTRLLVL.

The rearrangement links TRBV19 to TRBJ1-2; D remains unclear. This CDR3 spans 14 amino acids. Germline values: CDR1 LNHDA, CDR2 SQIVND (reference sequence). V was shortened by 7 bases and J by 4 bases, with 16 bases between the two germline ends. The CDR3: CASTDAVGIYGYTF. CDR3 nucleotide sequence: TGTGCCAGTACCGACGCGGTTGGAATCTATGGCTACACCTTC.

This clone was detected once. Here the CDR3 DNA reads TGTGCCAGCAGTTTTGGGGAGGGGCTACGGTCACCCCTCCACTTT. It is translated as CASSFGEGLRSPLHF. This chain joins TRBV28 and TRBJ1-6; possibly TRBD1 for D (5 bases). V dropped 3 bases and J dropped 10 bases, with 16 bases sitting between them. CDR1 MDHEN and CDR2 SYDVKM come from the germline V gene. The CDR3 is 15 residues long.

The V and J genes are TRBV27 and TRBJ2-3; possibly TRBD1 for D (5 bases). V was trimmed by 8 bases and J by 0 bases, leaving 12 bases between them. The CDR3 contains 14 residues. Germline loops: CDR1 MNHEY, CDR2 SMNVEV (reference sequence). For the CDR3, the DNA is TGTGCCAGCCAAAGGGGCAGAAGCACAGATACGCAGTATTTT. It encodes CASQRGRSTDTQYF.